The 20 T cell receptor beta chains below were found in one sample sequenced in a study of cytotoxic CD8 clonotypes in ibrutinib-treated CLL. The table came from immunoSEQ multiplex PCR; TCRdb's copy has only in-frame clones and leaves some out. In the table there are fewer than 150,000 clones, around four fifths of which are singletons. Sequenced here: PBMCs, sampled after 24 months of ibrutinib treatment. The source of these receptors is a human donor with chronic lymphocytic leukemia.

CDR3: CSVAGSSYEQYF. For the CDR3, the DNA is TGCAGCGTCGCCGGGAGCTCCTACGAGCAGTACTTC. The chain has TRBV29-1 and TRBJ2-7; perhaps TRBD2 as D (6 bases). Per germline, CDR1 SQVTM and CDR2 ANQGSEA. This CDR3 comprises 12 residues. V was cut by 6 bases and J by 0 bases, with 9 bases left in between.

DNA of the CDR3: TGTGCCAGCTCACCAACTCGCACGGGGCCTGAAGCTTTCTTT. This sequence encodes CASSPTRTGPEAFF. This sequence joins TRBV18 and TRBJ1-1, with D perhaps matching TRBD1 (5 bases). The germline CDR1 and CDR2 sequences are KGHSH and LQKENI. Trimming took off 2 bases at V and 6 bases at J, with 13 bases between the two ends. The CDR3 has 14 amino acids.

Turning to this clone: A read error may account for a junction end that differs from germline. This chain joins TRBV5-1 and TRBJ2-7; 9 bases map to TRBD1. The CDR3 runs to 14 residues. The germline V gene encodes CDR1 SGHRS and CDR2 YFSETQ. For the CDR3, the DNA is TGCGCTAGCACCCTCGCGGGACAGGGCTACGAGCAGTACTTC. Translation gives CASTLAGQGYEQYF.

This clone has only one observation. The chain combines TRBV5-4 with TRBJ2-2; 7 positions agree with TRBD1. Germline values: CDR1 SGHNT, CDR2 YYREEE (reference sequence). J gave up 6 bases and V 4 bases, and 3 bases lay outside the gene matches. CDR3 size: 13 residues. DNA of the CDR3: TGTGCCAGCAGCCCCCAGGGGGCCGGGGAGCTGTTTTTT. Protein sequence: CASSPQGAGELFF. Full variable domain (missing parts from reference TRBV5-4 and TRBJ2-2): ETGVTQSPTHLIKTRGQQVTLRCSSQSGHNTVSWYQQALGQGPQFIFQYYREEENGRGNFPPRFSGLQFPNYSSELNVNALELDDSALYLCASSPQGAGELFFGEGSRLTVL.

The rearrangement links TRBV7-3 to TRBJ2-3; D remains ambiguous. This CDR3 has 15 amino acids. Germline loops: CDR1 SGHTA, CDR2 FQGTGA. Trimming removed 1 base from V and 4 bases from J, with 12 bases in between. Here the CDR3 DNA reads TGTGCCAGCAGCTTAAACACAGTGGGGTCAGATACGCAGTATTTT. Protein: CASSLNTVGSDTQYF.

CDR3 amino acids: CASSVAITGGNTIYF. The DNA of the CDR3 is TGTGCCAGCAGCGTAGCTATTACAGGGGGTAACACCATATATTTT. J is TRBJ1-3 and V is TRBV9; TRBD1 aligns across 8 bases. Germline-derived CDR1 and CDR2 are SGDLS and YYNGEE. Unmatched junction bases numbered 6, after V lost 0 bases and J lost 7 bases. The CDR3 has 15 amino acids.

Notes on this clone: Other DNA sequences within the sample encode an identical CDR3. V usage is TRBV7-2 and J usage is TRBJ2-3; either TRBD1 or TRBD2 may fit D (5 bases each). Germline V gives CDR1 SGHTA, CDR2 FQGNSA. Trimming removed 1 base at V and 2 bases at J, with 7 bases between. The CDR3 covers 14 residues. The CDR3 spells CASSLVGTTDTQYF. The CDR3 region has the DNA TGTGCCAGCAGCTTAGTGGGGACCACAGATACGCAGTATTTT. The entire variable domain, with the rest obtained from reference TRBV7-2 and TRBJ2-3, is as follows: GAGVSQSPSNKVTEKGKDVELRCDPISGHTALYWYRQSLGQGLEFLIYFQGNSAPDKSGLPSDRFSAERTGGSVSTLTIQRTQQEDSAVYLCASSLVGTTDTQYFGPGTRLTVL.

This clone was detected a few times. V is TRBV27 and J is TRBJ2-7; 12 bases agree with TRBD2. Per the germline V gene, CDR1 is MNHEY and CDR2 is SMNVEV (reference sequence). This CDR3 region has 14 residues. The J segment lost 4 bases and the V segment lost 6 bases, leaving 4 bases of the junction unmatched. The CDR3: CASRTSGGSYEQYF. The CDR3 DNA reads TGTGCCAGCAGGACTAGCGGGGGTTCGTACGAGCAGTACTTC.

Only one count was recorded for this clone. J is TRBJ2-1 and V is TRBV19, with 7 bases aligning to TRBD2. With 7 bases clipped from V and 6 bases from J, the junction kept 9 bases outside the gene matches. The germline V gene encodes CDR1 LNHDA and CDR2 SQIVND (reference sequence). This CDR3 spans 14 amino acids. The CDR3 loop reads CASKTTSTGNEQFF. In DNA, the CDR3 is TGTGCCAGTAAAACGACTAGCACGGGCAATGAGCAGTTCTTC.

The CDR3 spells CASSPGRGYGYTF. CDR3 bases: TGTGCCAGCTCCCCGGGGAGAGGGTATGGCTACACCTTC. The V call is TRBV18, the J call TRBJ1-2; no clear D gene. Per the germline V gene, CDR1 is KGHSH and CDR2 is LQKENI. This CDR3 comprises 13 residues. Trimming took 6 bases from V and 5 from J, leaving 13 bases between them.

The V gene is TRBV19, the J gene TRBJ2-3; 7 bases fit TRBD2. This CDR3 is 14 amino acids long. The ends lost 4 bases at V and 2 bases at J; junction bases unmatched: 3. Per the germline V gene, CDR1 is LNHDA and CDR2 is SQIVND (reference sequence). CDR3 amino acids: CASSTAGITDTQYF. As DNA, the CDR3 is TGTGCCAGTAGTACAGCGGGGATCACAGATACGCAGTATTTT.

The chain carries TRBV9 and TRBJ2-7; D might be TRBD1 or TRBD2, each matching 5 bases. The germline V gene has CDR1 SGDLS and CDR2 YYNGEE. Trimming removed 0 bases at V and 2 bases at J, with 9 bases between. This CDR3 comprises 14 residues. The CDR3 loop is CASSVDEGPYEQYF. DNA of the CDR3: TGTGCCAGCAGCGTAGACGAGGGGCCCTACGAGCAGTACTTC.

The chain joins TRBV5-6 to TRBJ2-3; 7 positions agree with TRBD1. The junction had 12 bases not matched to a gene; V was cut back by 3 bases and J by 5 bases. Germline CDR1 SGHDT, CDR2 YYEEEE. The CDR3 has 16 amino acids. CDR3 sequence: CASSYGTDPGGDTQYF. CDR3 nucleotide sequence: TGTGCCAGCAGCTACGGGACAGACCCTGGAGGAGATACGCAGTATTTT. Full variable domain (outside the CDR3, taken from reference TRBV5-6 and TRBJ2-3): DAGVTQSPTHLIKTRGQQVTLRCSPKSGHDTVSWYQQALGQGPQFIFQYYEEEERQRGNFPDRFSGHQFPNYSSELNVNALLLGDSALYLCASSYGTDPGGDTQYFGPGTRLTVL.

The rearrangement joins TRBV7-2 to TRBJ1-6, with D uncertain. Trimming removed 7 bases from V and 9 bases from J, with 16 bases in between. CDR1 SGHTA and CDR2 FQGNSA come from the germline V gene. This CDR3 region has 14 residues. The CDR3 region is CASTSNKNISPLHF. CDR3 in DNA: TGTGCCAGCACCTCTAATAAAAATATTTCACCCCTCCACTTT.

The chain joins TRBV5-6 to TRBJ2-1; 7 bases are a match to TRBD2. The CDR3 has 14 residues. With V trimmed by 3 bases and J by 9 bases, 9 bases remained unmatched. Germline loops: CDR1 SGHDT, CDR2 YYEEEE. The CDR3: CASSWGRPGGEQFF. The CDR3 DNA sequence: TGTGCCAGCAGCTGGGGACGCCCGGGGGGTGAGCAGTTCTTC.

The V and J genes are TRBV19 and TRBJ1-5; TRBD1 matches at 8 bases. V gave up 6 bases and J gave up 5 bases; unmatched junction bases: 9. CDR1 is LNHDA and CDR2 is SQIVND in the germline V gene (reference sequence). The CDR3 runs to 15 residues. Here the CDR3 reads CASRLDREGDQPQHF. The CDR3 DNA follows: TGTGCCAGTAGATTGGACAGGGAGGGGGATCAGCCCCAGCATTTT.

The chain is built from TRBV30 and TRBJ2-4; either TRBD1 or TRBD2 may fit D (5 bases each). Germline V CDR1 and CDR2: GTSNPN, SVGIG (reference sequence). The V gene lost 3 bases and the J gene lost 8 bases, with 20 bases spanning the gap. The CDR3 totals 15 residues. The CDR3 protein is CAWRAGLGASDIQYF. In DNA, the CDR3 is TGTGCCTGGAGGGCAGGGCTCGGGGCTTCCGACATTCAGTACTTC. The full variable domain, rest sourced from reference TRBV30 and TRBJ2-4, is SQTIHQWPATLVQPVGSPLSLECTVEGTSNPNLYWYRQAAGRGLQLLFYSVGIGQISSEVPQNLSASRPQDRQFILSSKKLLLSDSGFYLCAWRAGLGASDIQYFGAGTRLSVL.

This sequence joins TRBV27 and TRBJ2-7, with D possibly being TRBD2 (5 bases). Trimming removed 3 bases from V and 7 bases from J, with 19 bases in between. The germline gives CDR1 MNHEY, CDR2 SMNVEV (reference sequence). This CDR3 region has 15 residues. For the CDR3, the DNA is TGTGCCAGCAGTTTGAGTAGCGCGTTTACGAGGGAGCAGTACTTC. Translation gives CASSLSSAFTREQYF.

V gene TRBV19 combines with J gene TRBJ1-1; a weak D match, TRBD1 (5 bases). Germline-derived CDR1 and CDR2 are LNHDA and SQIVND (reference sequence). This CDR3 is built from 13 residues. The V and J ends lost 9 bases and 5 bases respectively, with 16 bases between them. CDR3 sequence: CASKGQGGTEAFF. The CDR3 coding sequence is TGTGCCAGCAAGGGGCAGGGTGGGACTGAAGCTTTCTTT.

V usage is TRBV7-9 and J usage is TRBJ1-5; perhaps TRBD1 as D (6 bases). The V gene lost 0 bases and the J gene lost 0 bases, with 6 bases spanning the gap. The CDR3 runs to 15 residues. Germline V gene lookup returns CDR1 SEHNR and CDR2 FQNEAQ (reference sequence). CDR3 sequence reads: CASSLAGGSNQPQHF. Here the CDR3 DNA reads TGTGCCAGCAGCTTAGCAGGGGGTAGCAATCAGCCCCAGCATTTT.